The source of this TCR beta chain is a study of cytomegalovirus exposure and HLA in healthy donors. PCR used 60 Vbeta primers and 13 Jbeta primers. TCRdb's copy holds only in-frame clones and misses some; the assay was immunoSEQ multiplex PCR. This repertoire comprises about 88,000 clones; its ten largest clones make up less than 7%. The V gene's germline CDR1 is MNHNY and CDR2 SVGAGI (reference sequence). The CDR3 is 12 amino acids. Trimming took 4 bases from V and 9 from J, leaving 10 bases between them. The sequenced material came from PBMCs. This sequence originates from a girl aged 5-17 years in good health and CMV-seropositive. The chain combines TRBV6-6 with TRBJ1-5; D gene unclear. This chain's CDR3 is CASSSQVPPQHF. CDR3 sequence (DNA): TGTGCCAGCAGTTCACAAGTACCGCCCCAGCATTTT.